The next 15 T cell receptor beta chains were all read from a single sample in a study of T cells after yellow fever vaccination. MiXCR, run by TCRdb on the 5' RACE reads, gives a single entry per CDR3 protein. The sample includes approximately 300,000 distinct CDR3 sequences, roughly a tenth of them seen just once. This material consisted of CD4+ T cells sorted from PBMCs, taken 45 days after the yellow fever booster vaccination. The source is a man aged 18 to 35 who received the YFV17D yellow fever vaccine.

V and J are TRBV6-5 and TRBJ2-6; D is ambiguous. This CDR3 has 16 amino acids. Germline CDR1 MNHEY, CDR2 SVGAGI. Between the trimmed V and J ends, which lost 6 bases and 0 bases, there was a span of 12 bases. CDR3 residues: CASRPSSSSGANVLTF. Written as DNA, the CDR3 is TGTGCCAGCAGGCCTTCCAGCAGCTCTGGGGCCAACGTCCTGACTTTC.

This clonotype was observed at least ten times. This sequence joins TRBV5-1 and TRBJ1-1, with 8 bases lining up with TRBD1. V lost 4 bases to trimming and J lost 10 bases; unmatched junction nucleotides: 9. Germline values: CDR1 SGHRS, CDR2 YFSETQ. The CDR3 length is 13 residues. The CDR3 DNA reads as TGCGCCAGCAGCGAGGATCAGGGGGCGAGAGCTTTCTTT. This sequence encodes CASSEDQGARAFF. The variable domain in full, with the rest retrieved from reference TRBV5-1 and TRBJ1-1, is KAGVTQTPRYLIKTRGQQVTLSCSPISGHRSVSWYQQTPGQGLQFLFEYFSETQRNKGNFPGRFSGRQFSNSRSEMNVSTLELGDSALYLCASSEDQGARAFFGQGTRLTVV.

The V call is TRBV7-2, the J call TRBJ1-4; 7 bases are a match to TRBD1. The CDR3 consists of 14 residues. The trim removed 1 base at V and 7 bases at J, leaving 3 bases unmatched. Germline CDR1 and CDR2: SGHTA and FQGNSA. CDR3 region: CASSLGDRTEKLFF. The CDR3 DNA reads TGTGCCAGCAGCTTAGGGGACAGAACTGAAAAACTGTTTTTT.

The table lists this clonotype with a few counts. The chain carries TRBV7-2 and TRBJ2-6; D is unresolved. CDR3 length equals 13 residues. V was clipped by 4 bases and J by 1 base, with 2 bases between them. Looked up from germline, CDR1 is SGHTA and CDR2 is FQGNSA. The CDR3 region has the DNA TGTGCCAGCAGCTGGTCTGGGGCCAACGTCCTGACTTTC. It encodes CASSWSGANVLTF.

This chain links TRBV18 with TRBJ1-1, with no clear D. The V end lost 2 bases, the J end lost 3 bases, and 13 bases lay between the germline ends. The CDR3 has 15 residues. Germline-derived CDR1 and CDR2 are KGHSH and LQKENI. The CDR3 sequence is CASSPEGRLDTEAFF. CDR3 nucleotides: TGTGCCAGCTCACCAGAAGGACGATTGGACACTGAAGCTTTCTTT.

This clonotype occurred a few times. J is TRBJ1-2 and V is TRBV6-5; tentative D call: TRBD1 (5 bases). Trimming took 4 bases from V and 8 from J, leaving 17 bases between them. This CDR3 contains 14 residues. CDR1 and CDR2 from the germline V gene are MNHEY and SVGAGI. The CDR3 region is CASSSPGDRSGYTF. The CDR3 nucleotides are TGTGCCAGCAGTTCCCCCGGGGACCGGTCGGGCTACACCTTC.

V usage is TRBV5-1 and J usage is TRBJ1-1, with D perhaps matching TRBD1 (6 bases). CDR1 and CDR2 (germline): SGHRS, YFSETQ. V was trimmed by 1 base and J by 1 base, leaving 14 bases between them. The CDR3 has 16 amino acids. As DNA, the CDR3 is TGCGCCAGCAGCTTGCGGGGGCCAGTGAGGAACACTGAAGCTTTCTTT. Translating gives CASSLRGPVRNTEAFF.

V gene TRBV7-2 combines with J gene TRBJ2-2; D possibly corresponds to TRBD2 (5 bases). V shed 5 bases and J shed 3 bases, with 10 bases lying between them. The CDR3 covers 14 residues. Germline assignment: CDR1 SGHTA and CDR2 FQGNSA. CDR3 sequence reads: CASSHRRYTGELFF. The CDR3 DNA reads as TGTGCCAGCAGCCATAGGAGGTACACCGGGGAGCTGTTTTTT. Complete variable domain (other parts from reference TRBV7-2 and TRBJ2-2): GAGVSQSPSNKVTEKGKDVELRCDPISGHTALYWYRQSLGQGLEFLIYFQGNSAPDKSGLPSDRFSAERTGGSVSTLTIQRTQQEDSAVYLCASSHRRYTGELFFGEGSRLTVL.

The sample holds a few counts of this clonotype. The V gene is TRBV12-3 or TRBV12-4, the J gene TRBJ2-2; D is unclear. V was clipped by 7 bases and J by 4 bases, with 7 bases between them. The CDR3 runs 12 residues. CDR3 bases: TGTGCCAGCACCCCGCTCACCGGGGAGCTGTTTTTT. Its protein product is CASTPLTGELFF.

This clonotype has only a few counts. The chain carries TRBV4-3 and TRBJ2-2; 12 bases are a match to TRBD2. The CDR3 consists of 18 residues. The ends lost 4 bases at V and 3 bases at J; junction bases unmatched: 9. The V gene's germline CDR1 is LGHNA and CDR2 YSLEER. CDR3 residues: CASSLDATSGGDTGELFF. The CDR3 DNA follows: TGCGCCAGCAGCCTTGACGCGACTAGCGGGGGCGACACCGGGGAGCTGTTTTTT.

The chain joins TRBV29-1 to TRBJ1-2; TRBD1 might be the D (6 bases). The CDR3 is 13 residues long. V shed 6 bases and J shed 3 bases, with 14 bases lying between them. Germline V gene sequence: CDR1 SQVTM, CDR2 ANQGSEA. CDR3: CSVLGQTHYGYTF. The CDR3 region has the DNA TGCAGCGTACTCGGACAGACGCACTATGGCTACACCTTC. Filled out from reference TRBV29-1 and TRBJ1-2, the complete variable domain reads SAVISQKPSRDICQRGTSLTIQCQVDSQVTMMFWYRQQPGQSLTLIATANQGSEATYESGFVIDKFPISRPNLTFSTLTVSNMSPEDSSIYLCSVLGQTHYGYTFGSGTRLTVV.

The chain uses TRBV7-8 and TRBJ2-7; D unclear. Germline V gene data show CDR1 as SGHVS and CDR2 as FQNEAQ. Trimming took off 1 base at V and 6 bases at J, with 7 bases between the two ends. The CDR3 covers 12 residues. For the CDR3, the DNA is TGTGCCAGCAGCTTAGTTAGAGGCGAGCAGTACGTC. Residues: CASSLVRGEQYV.

This clonotype was picked up a small number of times. This rearrangement joins TRBV3-2 to TRBJ1-1; TRBD1 is the table's D call and was not checked against the DNA. TRBV3-2 is a known pseudogene. The CDR3 loop spans 16 amino acids. CDR3 nucleotides: TGTGCCAGCCGCATCCCGACAGGGCTCATGAACACTGAAGCTTTCTTT. Its translation: CASRIPTGLMNTEAFF.

V gene TRBV19 combines with J gene TRBJ1-5, with D perhaps TRBD1 (6 bases). Per germline, CDR1 LNHDA and CDR2 SQIVND (reference sequence). The length of the CDR3 is 13 residues. Trimming took off 5 bases at V and 7 bases at J, with 12 bases between the two ends. Here the CDR3 reads CASSGTTGQPQHF. The DNA of the CDR3 is TGTGCCAGTAGTGGGACAACAGGGCAGCCCCAGCATTTT.

This clonotype was observed a handful of times. The V call is TRBV4-3, the J call TRBJ2-1, with TRBD1 matching over 8 bases. CDR3 length equals 12 residues. From germline, CDR1 is LGHNA and CDR2 YSLEER. Trimming took 0 bases from V and 12 from J; bases not matched to a gene: 1. The CDR3 here is CASSQDRGPQFF. CDR3 bases: TGCGCCAGCAGCCAAGACAGGGGGCCGCAGTTCTTC.